The 13 T cell receptor beta chains below were found in one sample sequenced in a study of monozygotic twins with inflammatory bowel disease. TCRdb reprocessed the 5' RACE reads and stores each CDR3 protein as one record, lacking DNA. In all, the sample yields under 150,000 distinct CDR3 sequences. Material: blood. The receptors stem from a human donor with ulcerative colitis or Crohn's disease, or a healthy co-twin of an affected twin (not recorded which).

The gene calls are TRBV7-3 and TRBJ2-1; TCRdb calls TRBD2, which cannot be checked without DNA. The CDR3 has 18 residues. The V gene's germline CDR1 is SGHTA and CDR2 FQGTGA. CDR3 sequence: CASSLKARNSGGRVEQFF. The whole variable domain, filled in from reference TRBV7-3 and TRBJ2-1, reads GAGVSQTPSNKVTEKGKYVELRCDPISGHTALYWYRQSLGQGPEFLIYFQGTGAADDSGLPNDRFFAVRPEGSVSTLKIQRTERGDSAVYLCASSLKARNSGGRVEQFFGPGTRLTVL.

J is TRBJ2-5 and V is TRBV12-3 or TRBV12-4; the D call of TRBD1 rests on TCRdb alone, since no DNA is present to check it. The CDR3 contains 13 residues. This CDR3 is CASSWTGRETQYF.

The gene calls are TRBV11-2 and TRBJ2-7. Germline-derived CDR1 and CDR2 are SGHAT and FQNNGV. This CDR3 comprises 12 residues. CDR3 loop: CASSTDSYEQYF.

The CDR3 sequence is CASTRRNTEAFF. The chain recombines TRBV6-6 with TRBJ1-1. Germline assignment: CDR1 MNHNY and CDR2 SVGAGI (reference sequence). This CDR3 contains 12 residues.

The chain is built from TRBV6-2 or TRBV6-3 and TRBJ2-3; TCRdb proposes TRBD1, but this gene call is untestable without DNA. Germline loops: CDR1 MNHEY, CDR2 SVGEGT. The CDR3 sequence is 17 residues long. CDR3 protein: CASSYQPPGFGKDTQYF.

The CDR3 loop reads CASSGTVYQETQYF. The chain recombines TRBV12-3 or TRBV12-4 with TRBJ2-5; TCRdb lists TRBD1, though no DNA is available to test this call. The CDR3 loop spans 14 amino acids.

This chain links TRBV6-5 with TRBJ1-3; the TCRdb D gene call, TRBD1, has no DNA to confirm it. Germline V lookup: CDR1 MNHEY, CDR2 SVGAGI. The CDR3 runs to 18 residues. CDR3 sequence: CASSYSRQPQTSGNTIYF.

The chain recombines TRBV7-9 with TRBJ1-6; the D call from TCRdb, TRBD1, cannot be confirmed without DNA. CDR3 length equals 14 residues. The V gene's germline CDR1 is SEHNR and CDR2 FQNEAQ (reference sequence). The CDR3 reads CASSSGQGFSPLHF.

V gene TRBV6-5 combines with J gene TRBJ2-7; TCRdb selects TRBD1, and the lack of DNA leaves this call unchecked. The CDR3 totals 16 residues. The germline gives CDR1 MNHEY, CDR2 SVGAGI. The CDR3: CASSYSRGLQTYEQYF.

This rearrangement joins TRBV19 to TRBJ2-2; TCRdb's D call, TRBD1, is unchecked because there is no DNA. The CDR3 extends over 15 amino acids. Germline V lookup: CDR1 LNHDA, CDR2 SQIVND (reference sequence). The CDR3 is CASSIRQGNTGELFF.

This chain uses TRBV19 with TRBJ2-5; the TCRdb D gene call, TRBD2, has no DNA to confirm it. Germline V gene sequence: CDR1 LNHDA, CDR2 SQIVND (reference sequence). The CDR3 covers 15 residues. The chain's CDR3 is CASRLRSGYQETQYF.

The chain couples TRBV20-1 to TRBJ2-5; the D call from TCRdb, TRBD2, cannot be confirmed without DNA. This CDR3 is built from 15 residues. Germline V lookup: CDR1 DFQATT, CDR2 SNEGSKA (reference sequence). The CDR3 reads CSARELRALRETQYF.

This chain links TRBV4-3 with TRBJ1-2. Germline-derived CDR1 and CDR2 are LGHNA and YSLEER. The CDR3 runs to 14 residues. The CDR3 protein is CASSPDERGYGYTF.